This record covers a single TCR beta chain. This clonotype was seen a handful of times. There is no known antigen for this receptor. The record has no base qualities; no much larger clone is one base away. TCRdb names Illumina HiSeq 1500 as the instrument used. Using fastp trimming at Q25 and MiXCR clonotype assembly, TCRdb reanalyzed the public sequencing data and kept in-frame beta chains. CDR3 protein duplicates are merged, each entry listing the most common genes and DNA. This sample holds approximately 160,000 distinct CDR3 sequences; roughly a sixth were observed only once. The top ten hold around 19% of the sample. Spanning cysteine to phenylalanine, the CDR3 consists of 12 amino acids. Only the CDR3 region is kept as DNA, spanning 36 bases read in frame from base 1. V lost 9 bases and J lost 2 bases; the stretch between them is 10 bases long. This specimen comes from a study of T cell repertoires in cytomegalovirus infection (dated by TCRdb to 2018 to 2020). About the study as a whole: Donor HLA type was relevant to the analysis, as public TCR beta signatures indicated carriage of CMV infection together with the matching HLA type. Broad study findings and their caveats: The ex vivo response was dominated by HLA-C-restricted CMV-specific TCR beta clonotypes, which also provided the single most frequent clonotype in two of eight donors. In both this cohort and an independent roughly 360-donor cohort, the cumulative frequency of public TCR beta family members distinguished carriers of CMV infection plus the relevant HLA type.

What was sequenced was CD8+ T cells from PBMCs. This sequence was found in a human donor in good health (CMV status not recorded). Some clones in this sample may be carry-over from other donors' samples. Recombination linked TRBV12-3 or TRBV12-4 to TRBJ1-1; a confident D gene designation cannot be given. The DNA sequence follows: TGTGCCAGTGTCCGGGGAAACACTGAAGCTTTCTTT. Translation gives CASVRGNTEAFF.